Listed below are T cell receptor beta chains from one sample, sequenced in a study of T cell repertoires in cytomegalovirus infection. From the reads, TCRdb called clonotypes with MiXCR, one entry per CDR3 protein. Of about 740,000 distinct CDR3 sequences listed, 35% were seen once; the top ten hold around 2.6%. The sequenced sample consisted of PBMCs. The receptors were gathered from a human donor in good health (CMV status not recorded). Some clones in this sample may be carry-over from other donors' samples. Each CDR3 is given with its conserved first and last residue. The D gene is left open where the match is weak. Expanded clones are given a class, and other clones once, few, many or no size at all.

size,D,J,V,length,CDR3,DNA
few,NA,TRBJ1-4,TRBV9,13,CASSVVIGEKLFF,TGTGCCAGCAGCGTAGTTATTGGAGAAAAACTGTTTTTT
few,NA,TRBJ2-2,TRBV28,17,CASSSPIPGANTGELFF,TGTGCCAGCAGTTCCCCCATCCCGGGGGCGAACACCGGGGAGCTGTTTTTT
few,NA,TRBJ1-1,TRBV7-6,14,CASRGGPMNTEAFF,TGTGCCAGCCGGGGGGGACCCATGAACACTGAAGCTTTCTTT
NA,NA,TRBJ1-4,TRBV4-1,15,CASSQATPGGEKLFF,TGCGCCAGCAGCCAAGCGACGCCAGGCGGTGAAAAACTGTTTTTT
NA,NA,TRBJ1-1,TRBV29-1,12,CSVGDTNTEAFF,TGCAGCGTGGGGGACACCAACACTGAAGCTTTCTTT
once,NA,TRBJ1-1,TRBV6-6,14,CASSPTVYSTEAFF,TGTGCCAGCAGTCCGACAGTCTACTCCACTGAAGCTTTCTTT
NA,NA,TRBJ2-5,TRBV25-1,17,CASERQRDEDFQETQYF,TGTGCCAGCGAGAGACAGAGGGACGAAGATTTCCAAGAGACCCAGTACTTC
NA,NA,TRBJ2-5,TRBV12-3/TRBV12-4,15,CASSLTGKDGETQYF,TGTGCCAGCAGCTTAACAGGGAAGGATGGGGAGACCCAGTACTTC
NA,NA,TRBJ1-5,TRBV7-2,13,CASSPGVTQPQHF,TGTGCCAGCAGCCCAGGGGTTACTCAGCCCCAGCATTTT
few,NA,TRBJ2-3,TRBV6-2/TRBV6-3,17,CASSYSLKVGSTDTQYF,TGTGCCAGCAGTTACTCGCTCAAAGTGGGGAGCACAGATACGCAGTATTTT
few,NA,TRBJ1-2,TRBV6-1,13,CASSYPGAGGYTF,TGTGCCAGCAGTTACCCGGGGGCTGGTGGCTACACCTTC
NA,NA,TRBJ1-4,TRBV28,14,CASRLGSTNEKLFF,TGTGCCAGCCGTTTGGGTTCAACTAATGAAAAACTGTTTTTT
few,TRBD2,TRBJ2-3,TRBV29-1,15,CSVEPLAGATDTQYF,TGCAGCGTTGAACCACTAGCGGGCGCCACAGATACGCAGTATTTT
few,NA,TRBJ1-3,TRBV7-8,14,CASSLGPRGNTIYF,TGTGCCAGCAGCTTAGGACCTCGTGGGAACACCATATATTTT
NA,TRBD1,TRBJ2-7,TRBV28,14,CASSQNDRGAEQYF,TGTGCCAGCAGCCAGAACGACAGGGGAGCCGAGCAGTACTTC
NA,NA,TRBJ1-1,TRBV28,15,CASSTIPAGATEAFF,TGTGCCAGCAGTACCATCCCGGCCGGGGCCACTGAAGCTTTCTTT
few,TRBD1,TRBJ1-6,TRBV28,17,CASSFLRVAQGGSPLHF,TGTGCCAGCAGTTTTTTGCGAGTAGCCCAGGGGGGGTCACCCCTCCACTTT
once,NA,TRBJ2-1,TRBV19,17,CASSIGAGGGTRNEQFF,TGTGCCAGTAGTATAGGGGCCGGTGGGGGGACTCGCAATGAGCAGTTCTTC
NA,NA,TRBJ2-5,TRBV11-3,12,CASSSRSETQYF,TGTGCCAGCAGCAGCCGATCAGAGACCCAGTACTTC
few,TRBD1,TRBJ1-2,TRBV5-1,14,CASSLAGQGIGYTF,TGCGCCAGCAGCTTGGCGGGACAGGGGATTGGCTACACCTTC
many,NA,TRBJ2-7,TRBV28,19,CASSLSPGLGDSFSYEQYF,TGTGCCAGCAGTTTATCACCCGGCTTAGGCGACTCGTTTTCCTACGAGCAGTACTTC
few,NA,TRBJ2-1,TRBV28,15,CASREGGGSNNEQFF,TGTGCCAGCAGGGAAGGCGGGGGCTCTAACAATGAGCAGTTCTTC
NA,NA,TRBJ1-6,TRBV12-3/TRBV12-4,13,CASSYQLNSPLHF,TGTGCCAGCAGTTACCAGCTGAATTCACCCCTCCACTTT
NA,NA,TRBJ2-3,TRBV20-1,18,CSASTITGEGVSTDTQYF,TGCAGTGCTAGTACAATTACCGGCGAGGGCGTTAGCACAGATACGCAGTATTTT
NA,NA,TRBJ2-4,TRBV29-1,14,CSVEDRVLRNIQYF,TGCAGCGTTGAAGATCGCGTTCTGCGGAACATTCAGTACTTC
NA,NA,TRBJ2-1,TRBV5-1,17,CASSPRGRLADHNEQFF,TGCGCCAGCAGCCCCCGCGGTAGGTTAGCGGACCACAATGAGCAGTTCTTC
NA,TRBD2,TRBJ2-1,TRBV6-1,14,CASRASGGAGEQFF,TGTGCCAGCAGAGCTAGCGGGGGGGCCGGTGAGCAGTTCTTC
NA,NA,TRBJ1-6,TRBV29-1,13,CSATVDYNSPLHF,TGCAGCGCCACAGTGGACTATAATTCACCCCTCCACTTT